This TCR beta chain was obtained from a study of T-cell reconstitution after alpha-beta-depleted transplantation in children. This clonotype showed up just a few times. Unique molecular identifiers were incorporated into the prepared TCRbeta library. MiXCR, applied by TCRdb to the PCR reads, yields one record per CDR3 protein. The sample has about 360,000 distinct CDR3 sequences, more than 10% seen once. V lost 4 bases, J lost 10 bases, and 13 bases lay in between. Germline CDR1 and CDR2: SQVTM and ANQGSEA. The CDR3 is 11 amino acids. The receptor was derived from a human donor who donated a stem cell graft to a child with Fanconi anemia. The gene calls are TRBV29-1 and TRBJ2-5; the D call may be TRBD1 or TRBD2 (5 bases each). Source: PBMCs, taken from the stem cell graft. CDR3 residues: CSVGQVGDQYF. CDR3 DNA sequence: TGCAGCGTTGGTCAGGTGGGGGACCAGTACTTC. The full variable domain, with the rest looked up from reference TRBV29-1 and TRBJ2-5, is SAVISQKPSRDICQRGTSLTIQCQVDSQVTMMFWYRQQPGQSLTLIATANQGSEATYESGFVIDKFPISRPNLTFSTLTVSNMSPEDSSIYLCSVGQVGDQYFGPGTRLLVL.